Each of the 17 T cell receptor beta chains below was sequenced from the same sample in a study of blood T cell repertoires in COVID-19. The method was immunoSEQ multiplex PCR; TCRdb's version includes in-frame clones alone and lacks a portion of them. This repertoire shows 200,000 to 250,000 clones, about 89% found once; its top ten account for about 1.9%. The source material was PBMCs or T cells enriched from blood (not recorded which). The receptors were sampled from a woman aged 18-29 years who had recovered from COVID-19.

The CDR3 DNA reads as TGTGCCAGCAGTACCCCCAGACAGAACTATGGCTACACCTTC. This sequence encodes CASSTPRQNYGYTF. The chain employs TRBV6-5 and TRBJ1-2, with TRBD1 as a possible D gene (5 bases). This CDR3 region has 14 residues. Germline CDR1 reads MNHEY; CDR2 reads SVGAGI. Trimming removed 5 bases from V and 2 bases from J, with 12 bases in between.

The rearrangement uses TRBV19 and TRBJ1-2; D is possibly TRBD1 (5 bases). The CDR3 contains 12 residues. V was pared by 5 bases and J by 7 bases, with 11 bases between. Looked up from germline, CDR1 is LNHDA and CDR2 is SQIVND (reference sequence). The CDR3 DNA reads TGTGCCAGTAGTCCGGGGGGAATTGGCTACACCTTC. This translates into CASSPGGIGYTF.

The chain is built from TRBV7-9 and TRBJ2-2, with D possibly being TRBD1 (6 bases). The CDR3 has 16 amino acids. Looked up from germline, CDR1 is SEHNR and CDR2 is FQNEAQ (reference sequence). V lost 4 bases to trimming and J lost 6 bases, with 18 bases between them. In DNA, the CDR3 is TGTGCCAGCAGCTCGTTACAGGGCTCGGTCCCCGGGGAGCTGTTTTTT. Translating gives CASSSLQGSVPGELFF.

The chain has TRBV6-4 and TRBJ1-5, with D unresolved. V gave up 4 bases and J gave up 4 bases, with 8 bases separating them. The germline CDR1 and CDR2 sequences are MRHNA and SNTAGT. The CDR3 length is 13 residues. The CDR3 coding sequence is TGTGCCAGCAGTGCAACAGCTAATCAGCCCCAGCATTTT. It encodes CASSATANQPQHF.

This clone was observed once. V is TRBV4-1 and J is TRBJ2-1, with TRBD1 matching 8 bases. J lost 4 bases, V lost 6 bases, and 11 bases had no gene match. Germline CDR1 and CDR2: MGHRA and YSYEKL. This CDR3 is built from 16 residues. CDR3 nucleotide sequence: TGCGCCAGCAGAAAGCTGCTAGACAGGGGTTACAATGAGCAGTTCTTC. This codes for CASRKLLDRGYNEQFF.

The table lists this clone with a few counts. The chain recombines TRBV7-8 with TRBJ1-2, with a weak D call TRBD1 (5 bases). CDR1 and CDR2 from the germline V gene are SGHVS and FQNEAQ. Trimming stripped 1 base from V and 8 bases from J, with 17 bases between. This CDR3 has 15 amino acids. The CDR3, as DNA: TGTGCCAGCAGCTTAGAGTTTTCAGGGCCCAAAGGCTACACCTTC. Protein product: CASSLEFSGPKGYTF.

The chain has TRBV5-1 and TRBJ1-2, with D possibly matching TRBD1 (6 bases). Germline V gene sequence: CDR1 SGHRS, CDR2 YFSETQ. V lost 7 bases and J 6 bases, leaving 22 bases between the germline ends. The CDR3 consists of 15 residues. CDR3 bases: TGCGCCAGCGCCGTTAAGACAGGAGCAGGGGATGGCTACACCTTC. Protein sequence: CASAVKTGAGDGYTF. The variable domain in full, completed from reference TRBV5-1 and TRBJ1-2, reads KAGVTQTPRYLIKTRGQQVTLSCSPISGHRSVSWYQQTPGQGLQFLFEYFSETQRNKGNFPGRFSGRQFSNSRSEMNVSTLELGDSALYLCASAVKTGAGDGYTFGSGTRLTVV.

V is TRBV12-3 or TRBV12-4 and J is TRBJ2-5; D gene unclear. V was cut by 3 bases and J by 3 bases, with 2 bases left in between. The CDR3 runs to 11 residues. The CDR3 sequence is CASSFKETQYF. CDR3 nucleotides: TGTGCCAGCAGTTTCAAAGAGACCCAGTACTTC.

In DNA, the CDR3 is TGTGCCAGCAGCTTGGGTCAGGGAAATCAGCCCCAGCATTTT. Translating gives CASSLGQGNQPQHF. The V call is TRBV7-2, the J call TRBJ1-5; D may be TRBD1 (5 bases). The CDR3 runs 14 residues. V gave up 3 bases and J gave up 4 bases, with 10 bases separating them. Germline-derived CDR1 and CDR2 are SGHTA and FQGNSA.

V gene TRBV5-5 combines with J gene TRBJ1-2; 9 positions agree with TRBD1. CDR3 length equals 15 residues. J lost 4 bases, V lost 3 bases, and 7 bases had no gene match. The germline V gene has CDR1 SGHKS and CDR2 YYEKEE (reference sequence). The CDR3 nucleotides are TGTGCCAGCAGCTCGACCTCGACAGGGGGCTATGGCTACACCTTC. Translated: CASSSTSTGGYGYTF. Full variable domain (remainder filled in from reference TRBV5-5 and TRBJ1-2): DAGVTQSPTHLIKTRGQQVTLRCSPISGHKSVSWYQQVLGQGPQFIFQYYEKEERGRGNFPDRFSARQFPNYSSELNVNALLLGDSALYLCASSSTSTGGYGYTFGSGTRLTVV.

V and J are TRBV14 and TRBJ1-1; 8 positions agree with TRBD1. V shed 2 bases, J shed 4 bases, and the junction held 9 bases outside the gene matches. The CDR3 totals 16 residues. CDR1 SGHDN and CDR2 FVKESK come from the germline V gene. CDR3 bases: TGTGCCAGCAGCCAACGGACAGGGACTCGCGGCACTGAAGCTTTCTTT. As protein: CASSQRTGTRGTEAFF.

The chain couples TRBV7-2 to TRBJ2-3; 12 nucleotides agree with TRBD2. CDR1 SGHTA and CDR2 FQGNSA come from the germline V gene. The CDR3 runs 16 residues. The trim removed 3 bases at V and 2 bases at J, leaving 3 bases unmatched. The CDR3 region is CASSFGTSGFTDTQYF. In DNA, the CDR3 is TGTGCCAGCAGCTTCGGGACTAGCGGGTTCACAGATACGCAGTATTTT.

The chain couples TRBV11-2 to TRBJ1-3; D gene uncertain. The CDR3 runs 12 residues. Germline lookup yields CDR1 SGHAT and CDR2 FQNNGV. V shed 5 bases and J shed 9 bases, with 11 bases lying between them. CDR3 coding DNA: TGTGCCAGCAGCCCCCGCGGTGGCACCATATATTTT. It specifies CASSPRGGTIYF.

This rearrangement joins TRBV7-3 to TRBJ2-1; TRBD1 is a possible D gene (6 bases). Germline V CDR1 and CDR2: SGHTA, FQGTGA. Trimming took 2 bases from V and 0 from J, leaving 14 bases between them. This CDR3 has 17 residues. CDR3 sequence (DNA): TGTGCCAGCAGCTTAGAGGGACATAGGAGCTCCTACAATGAGCAGTTCTTC. Translating gives CASSLEGHRSSYNEQFF.

The chain employs TRBV28 and TRBJ2-1, with D hard to call. Germline V gene sequence: CDR1 MDHEN, CDR2 SYDVKM. The ends were cut back, 8 bases at V and 6 bases at J, with 14 bases in the middle. The CDR3 sequence is 13 residues long. DNA for the CDR3: TGTGCCAGCCGACAAGTAGGTGTCAATGAGCAGTTCTTC. Residues: CASRQVGVNEQFF.

This chain links TRBV4-2 with TRBJ2-1; 9 bases are shared with TRBD2. The CDR3 consists of 17 residues. The germline V gene encodes CDR1 LGHNA and CDR2 YNFKEQ. V dropped 4 bases and J dropped 10; count of bases not matched to a gene: 17. The CDR3 loop is CASSPIQTSGAPGEQFF. Here the CDR3 DNA reads TGTGCCAGCAGCCCTATCCAGACTAGCGGAGCTCCGGGGGAGCAGTTCTTC.

The J gene is TRBJ2-1, the V gene TRBV4-2, with 14 bases matching TRBD2. V dropped 3 bases and J dropped 3; count of bases not matched to a gene: 1. Germline lookup yields CDR1 LGHNA and CDR2 YNFKEQ. The CDR3 is 16 residues long. In DNA form, the CDR3 reads TGTGCCAGCAGCCAGGGACTAGCGGGAGACTACAATGAGCAGTTCTTC. It yields the protein CASSQGLAGDYNEQFF.